Following are 5 T cell receptor beta chains from one sample sequenced in a study of metastatic and nonmetastatic thyroid tumors. Patients had received no treatment of any kind before thyroid surgery. TCRdb re-analyzed the PCR reads using MiXCR. The sample holds about 49,000 clones, more than 20% seen once. The sequenced sample was blood. These receptor sequences come from a female donor with papillary thyroid cancer or a benign thyroid nodule (not recorded which). Some clones in this sample may be carry-over from other donors' samples.

This clone was detected a few times. Since a much larger clone is just one base distant, this may be a read error. The gene calls are TRBV19 and TRBJ2-3, with D maybe TRBD2 (6 bases). This CDR3 is 14 amino acids long. Germline loops: CDR1 LNHDA, CDR2 SQIVND (reference sequence). Trimming removed 7 bases from V and 2 bases from J, with 13 bases in between. The CDR3 sequence: CASTSVFYTDTQYF. The CDR3 region has the DNA TGTGCCAGTACTAGCGTATTCTACACAGATACGCAGTATTTT.

This clone was found many times. It may be a read error: a sequence one base away is much more abundant. The chain has TRBV10-1 and TRBJ2-7; D not resolved. CDR3 length: 13 residues. V lost 6 bases to trimming and J lost 1 base, with 10 bases between them. Per germline, CDR1 WNHNN and CDR2 SYGVQD (reference sequence). The DNA of the CDR3 is TGCGCCAGCAGGCCTTTCTCGTCCTACGAGCAGTACTTC. As protein: CASRPFSSYEQYF.

This clone was found a few times. A much larger clone differs by one base, so this may be a read error. V gene TRBV3-1 combines with J gene TRBJ1-2; no clear D. Per germline, CDR1 LGHDT and CDR2 YNNKEL (reference sequence). This CDR3 region has 13 residues. Trimming removed 6 bases from V and 8 bases from J, with 16 bases in between. The CDR3 bases are TGTGCCAGCAGTCAAAGTGGGTTGGGGGGCTACACCTTC. Translation gives CASSQSGLGGYTF.

This clone was picked up many times. The rearrangement uses TRBV20-1 and TRBJ2-7; tentatively, D is TRBD1 (5 bases). The CDR3 spans 14 residues. CDR1 is DFQATT and CDR2 is SNEGSKA in the germline V gene (reference sequence). Trimming removed 4 bases from V and 2 bases from J, with 15 bases in between. CDR3 in amino acids: CSATGRRATYEQYF. The DNA for the CDR3 is TGCAGTGCTACAGGGCGCCGAGCAACCTACGAGCAGTACTTC.

This clone was observed at least ten times. The genes are TRBV6-1 and TRBJ2-1; D uncertain. Germline V CDR1 and CDR2: MNHNS, SASEGT. The CDR3 loop spans 11 amino acids. V lost 8 bases and J 6 bases, leaving 8 bases between the germline ends. DNA of the CDR3: TGTGCCAGCTCGCAGAGCAATGAGCAGTTCTTC. This encodes CASSQSNEQFF.